The rows below give T cell receptor beta chains drawn from one sample of a study of response to subunit inactivated influenza vaccine. Each CDR3 protein is one row after TCRdb ran MiXCR on the RT-PCR reads. The table includes roughly 650,000 distinct CDR3 sequences, 15% to 19% detected once. The source was PBMCs from blood, collected about 12 days after vaccination. The receptor set was obtained from a man aged 45 to 65 who received an inactivated influenza vaccine. Both conserved end residues are trimmed from each CDR3. Fields, in order: J gene, D gene, V gene, CDR3 protein. A D gene is named only where the DNA matches it firmly.

TRBJ1-4	.	TRBV12-3/TRBV12-4	VSSGPRGSWEKLF
TRBJ2-5	.	TRBV5-1	ASSLTDLQETQY
TRBJ2-7	.	TRBV28	ATAGETYEQY
TRBJ2-3	.	TRBV7-2	ASSLAVGVGDTQY
TRBJ2-1	.	TRBV7-2	ASSLALANEQF
TRBJ2-1	.	TRBV5-6	ASSKPQGYNEQF
TRBJ1-1	.	TRBV5-1	ASSEITGRNTEAF
TRBJ2-1	TRBD2	TRBV7-8	ASSNLAGGHNEQF
TRBJ2-3	.	TRBV4-3	ASSQPGRGAADTQY
TRBJ2-3	.	TRBV5-1	ASRRRPDPTDTQY
TRBJ1-5	TRBD1	TRBV2	ASRRDRDQPQQ
TRBJ2-7	TRBD1	TRBV7-9	ASSREGTDEQY
TRBJ2-7	TRBD2	TRBV4-3	ASSQDHRLAGAEQY
TRBJ2-7	TRBD1	TRBV4-2	ASSQDRGAHYEQY
TRBJ2-6	.	TRBV3-1	ASSQDRISSGANVLT
TRBJ2-5	.	TRBV28	ASSRIDETQY
TRBJ2-1	.	TRBV4-3	ASSQAGGRRPYNEQF
TRBJ1-6	TRBD1	TRBV12-3/TRBV12-4	ASSLKYDRASPLH
TRBJ2-1	TRBD2	TRBV6-4	ASSEVAGVGNEQF
TRBJ2-7	.	TRBV6-2/TRBV6-3	ASSFPSSTLRAYEQY
TRBJ2-3	.	TRBV6-5	ASSYSIPSGQSTDTQY
TRBJ2-7	.	TRBV11-2	ASSPNRGLFIRSPLDYEQY
TRBJ2-2	.	TRBV20-1	SARDLKGPHTGELF
TRBJ2-3	TRBD1	TRBV29-1	SAATGGLEDTQY
TRBJ2-2	.	TRBV6-1	ASSLTASTNTGELF
TRBJ1-1	.	TRBV5-6	ASSIPSRQHEAF
TRBJ2-7	TRBD2	TRBV11-2	ASSLGQGGTFTYYEQY
TRBJ2-5	.	TRBV7-9	ASSWGPAGGDQY
TRBJ2-3	TRBD2	TRBV11-2	ASSRNGGAPSTDTQY
TRBJ2-3	.	TRBV7-2	ASSHGTLLTTDTQY
TRBJ2-4	.	TRBV20-1	SANGQHLTAKNIQY
TRBJ2-2	.	TRBV3-1	ASSQTRNTNTGELF
TRBJ2-2	.	TRBV21-1	ASTQKRENTGELF
TRBJ1-2	.	TRBV7-2	ASSLEQRNYGYT
TRBJ1-1	TRBD1	TRBV15	ATSRDRGRTEAF
TRBJ2-4	.	TRBV13	ASTEGRLAKNIQY
TRBJ1-1	.	TRBV9	ASSVGSSGSVNTEAF
TRBJ2-4	.	TRBV4-3	ASSQATKNIQY
TRBJ2-3	.	TRBV24-1	ATSAGGLGTDTQY
TRBJ1-1	.	TRBV28	ASSLRDEAF
TRBJ2-1	TRBD2	TRBV13	ASSTGLAGGWYYNEQF
TRBJ2-5	TRBD2	TRBV5-4	ASSLGLAGATGETQY
TRBJ2-5	TRBD2	TRBV11-2	ASSLVLAGEYLGETQY